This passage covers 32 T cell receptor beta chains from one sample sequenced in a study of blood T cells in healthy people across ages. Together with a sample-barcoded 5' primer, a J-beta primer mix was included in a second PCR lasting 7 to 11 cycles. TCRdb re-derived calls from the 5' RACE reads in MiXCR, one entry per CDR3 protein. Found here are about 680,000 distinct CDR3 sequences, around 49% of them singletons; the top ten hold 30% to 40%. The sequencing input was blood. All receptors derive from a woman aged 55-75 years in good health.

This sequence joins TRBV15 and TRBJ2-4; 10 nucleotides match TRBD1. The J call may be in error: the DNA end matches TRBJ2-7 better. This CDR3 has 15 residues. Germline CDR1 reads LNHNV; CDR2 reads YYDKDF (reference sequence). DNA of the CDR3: TGTGCCACCAGGGCGACAGGGGGCTACTCTTACGAGCAGTACTTC. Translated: CATRATGGYSYEQYF.

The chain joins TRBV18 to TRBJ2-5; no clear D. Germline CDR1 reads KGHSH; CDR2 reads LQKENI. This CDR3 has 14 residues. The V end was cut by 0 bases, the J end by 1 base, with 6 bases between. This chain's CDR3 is CASSPPSSQETQYF. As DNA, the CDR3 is TGTGCCAGCTCACCACCGTCCAGCCAAGAGACCCAGTACTTC.

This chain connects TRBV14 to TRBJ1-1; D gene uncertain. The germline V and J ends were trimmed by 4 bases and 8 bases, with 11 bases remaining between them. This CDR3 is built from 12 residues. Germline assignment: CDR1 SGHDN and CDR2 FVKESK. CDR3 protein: CASSRIWAEAFF. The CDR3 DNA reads TGTGCCAGCAGCCGGATATGGGCAGAAGCTTTCTTT.

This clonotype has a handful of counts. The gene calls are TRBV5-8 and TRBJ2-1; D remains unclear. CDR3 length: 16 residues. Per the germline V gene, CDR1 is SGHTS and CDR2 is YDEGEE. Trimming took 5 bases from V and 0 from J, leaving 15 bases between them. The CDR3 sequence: CASSRRTAFSYNEQFF. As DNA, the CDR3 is TGTGCCAGCAGTCGGAGAACGGCCTTCTCCTACAATGAGCAGTTCTTC.

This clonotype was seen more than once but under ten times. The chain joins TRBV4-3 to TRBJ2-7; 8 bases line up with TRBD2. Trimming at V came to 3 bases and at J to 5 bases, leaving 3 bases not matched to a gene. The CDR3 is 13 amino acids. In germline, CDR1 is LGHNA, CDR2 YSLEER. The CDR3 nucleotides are TGCGCCAGCAGCCACCGGGAGGGCCACGAGCAGTACTTC. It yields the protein CASSHREGHEQYF.

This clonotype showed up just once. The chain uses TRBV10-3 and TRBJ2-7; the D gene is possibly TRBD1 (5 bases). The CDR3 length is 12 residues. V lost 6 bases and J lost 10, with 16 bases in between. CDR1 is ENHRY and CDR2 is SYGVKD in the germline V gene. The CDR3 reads CAISDRSQAQYF. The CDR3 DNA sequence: TGTGCCATCAGCGACAGATCTCAGGCCCAGTACTTC.

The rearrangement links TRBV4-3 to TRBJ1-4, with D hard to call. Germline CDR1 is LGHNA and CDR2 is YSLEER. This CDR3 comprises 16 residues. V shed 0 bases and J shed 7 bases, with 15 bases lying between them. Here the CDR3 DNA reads TGCGCCAGCAGCCAAGATACGGGCACGGGAAGTGAAAAACTGTTTTTT. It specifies CASSQDTGTGSEKLFF.

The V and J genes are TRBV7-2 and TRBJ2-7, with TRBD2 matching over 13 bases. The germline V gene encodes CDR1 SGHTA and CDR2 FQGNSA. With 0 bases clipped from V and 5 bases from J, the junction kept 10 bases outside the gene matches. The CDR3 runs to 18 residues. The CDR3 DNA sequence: TGTGCCAGCAGCTTAGCCCTCCGGACTAGCGGGAGTCCCCACGAGCAGTACTTC. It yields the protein CASSLALRTSGSPHEQYF.

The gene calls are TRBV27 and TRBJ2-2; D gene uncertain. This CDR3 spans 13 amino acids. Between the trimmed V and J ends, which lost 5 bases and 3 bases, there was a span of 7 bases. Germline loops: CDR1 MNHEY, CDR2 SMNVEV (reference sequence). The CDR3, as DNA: TGTGCCAGCAGTGTGTGGTACACCGGGGAGCTGTTTTTT. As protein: CASSVWYTGELFF.

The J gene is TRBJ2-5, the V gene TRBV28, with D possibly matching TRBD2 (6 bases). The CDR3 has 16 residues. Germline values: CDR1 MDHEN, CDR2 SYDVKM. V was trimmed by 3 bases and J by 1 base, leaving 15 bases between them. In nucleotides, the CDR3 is TGTGCCAGCAGTTTGTATGCGGGAAAGGGCCAAGAGACCCAGTACTTC. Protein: CASSLYAGKGQETQYF.

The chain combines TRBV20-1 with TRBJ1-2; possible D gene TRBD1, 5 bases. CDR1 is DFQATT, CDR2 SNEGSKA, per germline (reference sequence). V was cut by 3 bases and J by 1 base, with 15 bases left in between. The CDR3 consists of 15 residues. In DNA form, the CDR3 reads TGCAGTGCTAGTCCCTCAGGGCACCGTAACTATGGCTACACCTTC. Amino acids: CSASPSGHRNYGYTF.

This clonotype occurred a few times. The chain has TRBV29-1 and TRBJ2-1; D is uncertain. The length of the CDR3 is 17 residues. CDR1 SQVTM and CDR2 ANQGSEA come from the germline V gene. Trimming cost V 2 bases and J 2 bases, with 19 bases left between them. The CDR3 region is CSVELPKPKQTYNEQFF. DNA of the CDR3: TGCAGCGTTGAATTGCCAAAGCCAAAACAAACCTACAATGAGCAGTTCTTC.

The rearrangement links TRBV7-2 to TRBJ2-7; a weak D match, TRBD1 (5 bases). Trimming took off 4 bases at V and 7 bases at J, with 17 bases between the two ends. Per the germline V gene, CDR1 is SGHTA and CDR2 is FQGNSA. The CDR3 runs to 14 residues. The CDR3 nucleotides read TGTGCCAGCAGCTCCCGGGCCGAAAAGGGGGAGCAGTACTTC. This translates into CASSSRAEKGEQYF. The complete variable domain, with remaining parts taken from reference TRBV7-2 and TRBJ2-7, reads GAGVSQSPSNKVTEKGKDVELRCDPISGHTALYWYRQSLGQGLEFLIYFQGNSAPDKSGLPSDRFSAERTGGSVSTLTIQRTQQEDSAVYLCASSSRAEKGEQYFGPGTRLTVT.

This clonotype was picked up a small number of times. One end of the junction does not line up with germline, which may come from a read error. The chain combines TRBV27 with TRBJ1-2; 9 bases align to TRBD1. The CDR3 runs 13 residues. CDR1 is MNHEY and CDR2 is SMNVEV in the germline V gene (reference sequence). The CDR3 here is CASSMGQGGGYTF. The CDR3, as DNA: TGCGCCAGCAGCATGGGACAGGGTGGCGGCTACACCTTC.

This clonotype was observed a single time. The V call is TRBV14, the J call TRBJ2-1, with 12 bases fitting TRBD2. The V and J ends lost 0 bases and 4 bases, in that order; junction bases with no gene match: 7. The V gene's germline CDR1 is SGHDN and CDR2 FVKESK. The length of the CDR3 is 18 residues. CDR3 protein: CASSQDRPGTSGYNEQFF. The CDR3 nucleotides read TGTGCCAGCAGCCAAGATCGTCCGGGGACTAGCGGGTACAATGAGCAGTTCTTC.

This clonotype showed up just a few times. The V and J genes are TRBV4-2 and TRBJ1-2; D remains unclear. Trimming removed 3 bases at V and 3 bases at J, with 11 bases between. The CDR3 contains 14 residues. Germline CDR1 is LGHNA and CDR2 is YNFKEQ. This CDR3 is CASSHQSTDYGYTF. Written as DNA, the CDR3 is TGTGCCAGCAGCCATCAAAGTACAGACTATGGCTACACCTTC.

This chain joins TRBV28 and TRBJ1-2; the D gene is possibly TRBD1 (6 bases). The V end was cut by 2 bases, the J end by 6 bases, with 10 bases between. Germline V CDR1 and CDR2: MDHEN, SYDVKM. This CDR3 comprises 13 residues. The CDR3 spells CASSLNDRNGYTF. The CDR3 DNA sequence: TGTGCCAGCAGTTTAAATGACAGGAATGGCTACACCTTC.

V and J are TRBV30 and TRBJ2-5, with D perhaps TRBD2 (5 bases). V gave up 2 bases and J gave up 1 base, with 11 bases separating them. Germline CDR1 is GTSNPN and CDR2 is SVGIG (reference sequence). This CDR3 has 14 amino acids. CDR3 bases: TGTGCCTGGAGTCCCTCAGCGGCCCAAGAGACCCAGTACTTC. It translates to CAWSPSAAQETQYF.

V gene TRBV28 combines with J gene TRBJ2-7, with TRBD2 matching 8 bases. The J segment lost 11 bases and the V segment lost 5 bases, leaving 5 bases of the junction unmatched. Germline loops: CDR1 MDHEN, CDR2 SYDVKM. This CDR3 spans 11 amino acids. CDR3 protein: CASSGGLGEYF. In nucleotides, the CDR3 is TGTGCCAGCAGTGGGGGACTAGGAGAGTACTTC.

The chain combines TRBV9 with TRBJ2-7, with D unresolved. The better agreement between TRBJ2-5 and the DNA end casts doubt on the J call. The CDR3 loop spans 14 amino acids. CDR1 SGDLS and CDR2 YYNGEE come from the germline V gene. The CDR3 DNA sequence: TGTGCCAGCAGCGTAGTAACGGTAGGGGAGACCCAGTACTTC. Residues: CASSVVTVGETQYF.

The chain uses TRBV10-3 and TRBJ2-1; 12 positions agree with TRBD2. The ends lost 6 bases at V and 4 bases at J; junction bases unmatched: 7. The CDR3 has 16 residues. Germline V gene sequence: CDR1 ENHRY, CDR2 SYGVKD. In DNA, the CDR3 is TGTGCCATCAGGCCTTCGACTAGCGGGAGTTACAATGAGCAGTTCTTC. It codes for CAIRPSTSGSYNEQFF.

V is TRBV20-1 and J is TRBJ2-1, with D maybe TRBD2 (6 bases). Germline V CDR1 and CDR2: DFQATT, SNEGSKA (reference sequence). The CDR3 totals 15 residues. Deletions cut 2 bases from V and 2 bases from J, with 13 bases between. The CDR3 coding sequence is TGCAGTGCTAGACTACTAGCACTTACCTACAATGAGCAGTTCTTC. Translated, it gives CSARLLALTYNEQFF.

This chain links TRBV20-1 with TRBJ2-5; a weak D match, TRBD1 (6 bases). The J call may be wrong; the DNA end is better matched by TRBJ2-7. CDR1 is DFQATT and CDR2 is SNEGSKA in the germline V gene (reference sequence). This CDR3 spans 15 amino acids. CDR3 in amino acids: CSARDPSVGAYEQYF. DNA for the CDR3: TGCAGTGCTAGAGATCCAAGCGTGGGGGCTTACGAGCAGTACTTC.

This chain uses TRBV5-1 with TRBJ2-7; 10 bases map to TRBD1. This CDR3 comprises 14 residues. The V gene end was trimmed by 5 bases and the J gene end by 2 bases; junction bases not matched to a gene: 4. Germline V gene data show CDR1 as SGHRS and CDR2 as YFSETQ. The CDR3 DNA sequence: TGCGCCAGCAGTGGACAGGGGGGGACCTACGAGCAGTACTTC. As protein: CASSGQGGTYEQYF.

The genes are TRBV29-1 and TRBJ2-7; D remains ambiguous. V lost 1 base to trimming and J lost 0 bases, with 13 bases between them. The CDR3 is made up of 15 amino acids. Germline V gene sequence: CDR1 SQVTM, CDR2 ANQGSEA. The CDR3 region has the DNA TGCAGCGTTGAAGTGGGCTGGCCTTACTCCTACGAGCAGTACTTC. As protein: CSVEVGWPYSYEQYF.

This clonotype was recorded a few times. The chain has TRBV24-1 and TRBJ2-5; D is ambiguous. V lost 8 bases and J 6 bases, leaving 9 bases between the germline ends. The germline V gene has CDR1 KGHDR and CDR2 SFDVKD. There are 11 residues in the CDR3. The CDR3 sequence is CATMAKKTQYF. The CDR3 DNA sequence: TGTGCCACCATGGCGAAGAAGACCCAGTACTTC.

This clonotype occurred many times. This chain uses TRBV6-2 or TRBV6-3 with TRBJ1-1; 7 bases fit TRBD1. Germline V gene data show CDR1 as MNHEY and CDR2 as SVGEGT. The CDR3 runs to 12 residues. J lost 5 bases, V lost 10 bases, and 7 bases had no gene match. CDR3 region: CATETGFTEAFF. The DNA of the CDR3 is TGTGCCACCGAGACAGGGTTTACTGAAGCTTTCTTT.

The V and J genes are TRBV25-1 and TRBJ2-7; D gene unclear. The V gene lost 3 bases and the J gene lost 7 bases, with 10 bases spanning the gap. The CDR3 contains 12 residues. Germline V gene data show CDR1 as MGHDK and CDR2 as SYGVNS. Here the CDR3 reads CASSDLYLEQYF. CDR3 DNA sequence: TGTGCCAGCAGTGATTTGTACTTGGAGCAGTACTTC.

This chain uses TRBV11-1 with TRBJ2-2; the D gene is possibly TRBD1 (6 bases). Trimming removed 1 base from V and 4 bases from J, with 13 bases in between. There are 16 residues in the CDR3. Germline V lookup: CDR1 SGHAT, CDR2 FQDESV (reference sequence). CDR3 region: CASSLDLGAATGELFF. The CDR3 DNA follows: TGTGCCAGCAGCTTAGACTTGGGGGCGGCCACCGGGGAGCTGTTTTTT. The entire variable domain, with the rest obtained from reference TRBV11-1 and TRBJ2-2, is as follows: EAEVAQSPRYKITEKSQAVAFWCDPISGHATLYWYRQILGQGPELLVQFQDESVVDDSQLPKDRFSAERLKGVDSTLKIQPAELGDSAMYLCASSLDLGAATGELFFGEGSRLTVL.

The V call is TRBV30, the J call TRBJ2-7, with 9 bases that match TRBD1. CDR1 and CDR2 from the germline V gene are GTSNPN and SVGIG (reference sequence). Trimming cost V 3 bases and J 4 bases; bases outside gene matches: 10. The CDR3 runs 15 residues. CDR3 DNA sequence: TGTGCCTGGAGGGAATCCGGGACAGGGCTATACGAGCAGTACTTC. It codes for CAWRESGTGLYEQYF.

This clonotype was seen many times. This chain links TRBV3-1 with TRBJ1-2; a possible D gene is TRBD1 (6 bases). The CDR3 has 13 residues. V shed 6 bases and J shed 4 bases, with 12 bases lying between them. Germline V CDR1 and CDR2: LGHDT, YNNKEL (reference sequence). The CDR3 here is CASSRLDSYGYTF. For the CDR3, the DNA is TGTGCCAGCAGTCGACTGGACAGCTATGGCTACACCTTC.

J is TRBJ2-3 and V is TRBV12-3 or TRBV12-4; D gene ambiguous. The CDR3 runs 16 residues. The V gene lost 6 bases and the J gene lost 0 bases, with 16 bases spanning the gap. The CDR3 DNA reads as TGTGCCAGCAGCTCCCCGGGCCAGAGGAGCACAGATACGCAGTATTTT. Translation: CASSSPGQRSTDTQYF.